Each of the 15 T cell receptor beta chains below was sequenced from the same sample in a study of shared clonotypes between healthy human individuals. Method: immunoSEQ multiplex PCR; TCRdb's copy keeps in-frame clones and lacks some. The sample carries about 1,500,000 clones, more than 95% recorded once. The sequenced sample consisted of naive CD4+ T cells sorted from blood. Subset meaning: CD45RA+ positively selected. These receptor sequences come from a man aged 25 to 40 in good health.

In DNA form, the CDR3 reads TGTGCCAGCAGCTTAGACAGGGTATGGACTGAAGCTTTCTTT. Translating gives CASSLDRVWTEAFF. The chain joins TRBV7-2 to TRBJ1-1; the D gene is possibly TRBD1 (6 bases). CDR1 and CDR2 (germline): SGHTA, FQGNSA. The CDR3 spans 14 residues. V lost 1 base, J lost 5 bases, and 11 bases lay in between.

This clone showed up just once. The CDR3 nucleotides are TGTGCCAGCAGCTTGGGAGGGCCGGCTACGGTGCAGTACTTC. Protein: CASSLGGPATVQYF. This chain connects TRBV5-5 to TRBJ2-7; D is possibly TRBD2 (5 bases). CDR3 size: 14 residues. Germline CDR1 and CDR2: SGHKS and YYEKEE (reference sequence). Trimming shortened V by 0 bases and J by 9 bases, and 16 bases separated the two germline ends.

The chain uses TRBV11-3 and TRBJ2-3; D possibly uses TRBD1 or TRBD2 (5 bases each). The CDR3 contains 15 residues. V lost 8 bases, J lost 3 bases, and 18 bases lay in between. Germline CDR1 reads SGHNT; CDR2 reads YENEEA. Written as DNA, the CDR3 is TGTGCCAGCTTCCAATGGGGGAGCGTGACAGATACGCAGTATTTT. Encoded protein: CASFQWGSVTDTQYF.

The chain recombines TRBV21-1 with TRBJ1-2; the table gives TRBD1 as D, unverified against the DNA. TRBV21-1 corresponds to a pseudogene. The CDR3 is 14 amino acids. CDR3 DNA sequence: TGTGCCAGCAGCAATACAGGGGGCTTCTATGGCTACACCTTC. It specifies CASSNTGGFYGYTF.

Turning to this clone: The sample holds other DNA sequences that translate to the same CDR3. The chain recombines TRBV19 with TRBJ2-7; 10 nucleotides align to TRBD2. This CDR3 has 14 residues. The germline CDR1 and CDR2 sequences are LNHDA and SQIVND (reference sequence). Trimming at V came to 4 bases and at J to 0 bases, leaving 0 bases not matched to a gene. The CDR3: CASSRTSGSYEQYF. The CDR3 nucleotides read TGTGCCAGTAGTAGGACTAGCGGCTCCTACGAGCAGTACTTC.

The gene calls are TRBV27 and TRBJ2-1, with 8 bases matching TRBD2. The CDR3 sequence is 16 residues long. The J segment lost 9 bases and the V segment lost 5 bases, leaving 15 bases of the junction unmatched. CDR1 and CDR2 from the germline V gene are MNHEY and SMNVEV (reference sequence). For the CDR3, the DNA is TGTGCCAGCAGTCCCGGCCACAACGGGAGGGAGCTTGAGCAGTTCTTC. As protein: CASSPGHNGRELEQFF.

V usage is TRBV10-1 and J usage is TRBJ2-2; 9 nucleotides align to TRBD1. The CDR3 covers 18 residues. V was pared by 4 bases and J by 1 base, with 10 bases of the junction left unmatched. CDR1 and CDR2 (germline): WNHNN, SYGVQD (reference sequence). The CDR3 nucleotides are TGCGCCAGCAGTGTATTAGGGACAGGGCTTTTGAACACCGGGGAGCTGTTTTTT. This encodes CASSVLGTGLLNTGELFF.

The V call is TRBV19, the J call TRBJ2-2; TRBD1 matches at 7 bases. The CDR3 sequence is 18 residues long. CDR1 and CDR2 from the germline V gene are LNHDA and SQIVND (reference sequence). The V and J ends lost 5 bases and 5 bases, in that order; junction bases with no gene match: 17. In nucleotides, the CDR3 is TGTGCCAGTAGTCCCGGGACAGTAAGTTACGCCCCAACCGGGGAGCTGTTTTTT. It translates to CASSPGTVSYAPTGELFF.

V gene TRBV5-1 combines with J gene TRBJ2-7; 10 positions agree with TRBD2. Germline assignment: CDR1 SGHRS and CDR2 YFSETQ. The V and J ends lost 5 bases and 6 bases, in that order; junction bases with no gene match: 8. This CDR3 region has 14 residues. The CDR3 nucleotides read TGCGCCAGCAGGGCTAGCGGGAGTGGGGTCGAGCAGTACTTC. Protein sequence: CASRASGSGVEQYF. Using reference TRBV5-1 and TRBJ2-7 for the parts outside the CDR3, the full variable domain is KAGVTQTPRYLIKTRGQQVTLSCSPISGHRSVSWYQQTPGQGLQFLFEYFSETQRNKGNFPGRFSGRQFSNSRSEMNVSTLELGDSALYLCASRASGSGVEQYFGPGTRLTVT.

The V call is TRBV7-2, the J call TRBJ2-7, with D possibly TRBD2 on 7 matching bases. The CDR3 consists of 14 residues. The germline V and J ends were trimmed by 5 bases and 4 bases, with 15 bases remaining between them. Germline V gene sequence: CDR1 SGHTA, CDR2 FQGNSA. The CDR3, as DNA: TGTGCCAGCAGCGGGGGCGGGAGTCAGTACGAGCAGTACTTC. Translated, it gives CASSGGGSQYEQYF.

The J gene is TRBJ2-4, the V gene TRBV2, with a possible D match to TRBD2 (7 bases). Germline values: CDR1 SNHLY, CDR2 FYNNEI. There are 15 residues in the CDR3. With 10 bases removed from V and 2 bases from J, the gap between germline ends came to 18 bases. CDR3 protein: CATTLPGGSKNIQYF. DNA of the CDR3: TGTGCCACCACCCTCCCGGGGGGCTCCAAAAACATTCAGTACTTC.

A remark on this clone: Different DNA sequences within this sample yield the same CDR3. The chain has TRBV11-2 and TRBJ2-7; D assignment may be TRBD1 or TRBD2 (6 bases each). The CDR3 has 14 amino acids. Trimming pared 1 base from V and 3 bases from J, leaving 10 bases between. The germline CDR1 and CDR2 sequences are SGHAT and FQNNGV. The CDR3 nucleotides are TGTGCCAGCAGCTTAGTAGGGGGGAGCTACGAGCAGTACTTC. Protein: CASSLVGGSYEQYF. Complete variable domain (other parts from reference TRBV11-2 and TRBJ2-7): EAGVAQSPRYKIIEKRQSVAFWCNPISGHATLYWYQQILGQGPKLLIQFQNNGVVDDSQLPKDRFSAERLKGVDSTLKIQPAKLEDSAVYLCASSLVGGSYEQYFGPGTRLTVT.

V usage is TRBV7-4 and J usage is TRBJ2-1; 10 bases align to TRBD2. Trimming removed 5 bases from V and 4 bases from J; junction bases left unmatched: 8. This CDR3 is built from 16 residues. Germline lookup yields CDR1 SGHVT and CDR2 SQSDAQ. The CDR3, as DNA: TGTGCCAGCAGCCTAATGGGACTAGCGAGATACAATGAGCAGTTCTTC. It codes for CASSLMGLARYNEQFF. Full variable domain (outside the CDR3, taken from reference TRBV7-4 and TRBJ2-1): GAGVSQSPRYKVAKRGRDVALRCDSISGHVTLYWYRQTLGQGSEVLTYSQSDAQRDKSGRPSGRFSAERPERSVSTLKIQRTEQGDSAVYLCASSLMGLARYNEQFFGPGTRLTVL.

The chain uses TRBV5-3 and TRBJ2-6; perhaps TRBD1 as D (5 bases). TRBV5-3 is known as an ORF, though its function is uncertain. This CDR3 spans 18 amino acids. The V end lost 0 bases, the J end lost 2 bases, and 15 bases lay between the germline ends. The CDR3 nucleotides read TGTGCCAGAAGCTTGGCCCCAGGGTTCCCCCCTGGGGCCAACGTCCTGACTTTC. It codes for CARSLAPGFPPGANVLTF.

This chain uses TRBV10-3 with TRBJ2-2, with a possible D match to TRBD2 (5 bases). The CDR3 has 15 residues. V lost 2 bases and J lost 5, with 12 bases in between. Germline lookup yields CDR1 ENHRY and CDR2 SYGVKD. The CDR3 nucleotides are TGTGCCATCAGTGAGAAGGGAGTTTGGACCGGGGAGCTGTTTTTT. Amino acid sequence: CAISEKGVWTGELFF.